One T cell receptor (beta chain) is described in this entry. The antigen is unknown. This sample was included in a study of type 1 and type 2 diabetes patients. Amplification started from genomic DNA. The TCR beta CDR3 region was amplified using 30 forward and 13 reverse primers. In TCRdb, the multiplex PCR reads were re-called with MiXCR into one record per CDR3 protein. The sample carries fewer than 300,000 distinct CDR3 sequences, roughly 44% recorded once. Findings and caveats of the study: Highly-expanded CD4+ clones were few in type 2 diabetes, median one, 3.9% of reads.

Germline lookup yields CDR1 SGHTA and CDR2 FQGNSA. The CDR3 runs to 12 residues. V lost 4 bases and J 7 bases, leaving 10 bases between the germline ends. This clonotype was sampled from a young man with type 2 diabetes. The chain joins TRBV7-2 to TRBJ1-1; tentative D call: TRBD1 (5 bases). What was sequenced was peripheral blood mononuclear cells (PBMCs). DNA for the CDR3: TGTGCCAGCAGCTGGGTCGGGGGTGAAGCTTTCTTT. This gives the protein CASSWVGGEAFF.